The entry that follows covers one T cell receptor beta chain sequence. Its antigen remains unidentified. Germline assignment: CDR1 SGDLS and CDR2 YYNGEE. The length of the CDR3 is 13 residues. Trimming stripped 2 bases from V and 3 bases from J, with 9 bases between. These data originate in a study of T-cell memory formation after mild COVID-19. The study's findings and limits: Pre-infection memory carried some responding clones, suggesting that cross-reactive memory joined.

MiXCR, run by TCRdb on the 5' RACE reads, gives a single entry per CDR3 protein. The repertoire has some 290,000 distinct CDR3 sequences, 15% to 20% of them found once; the top ten carry around 23%. The sequence was collected from a man between 18 and 35 years old who had mild COVID-19 (a few samples of this study predate the infection). Cell type and time point are not known. The chain links TRBV9 to TRBJ2-7; D possibly corresponds to TRBD2 (5 bases). The source material was PBMCs or a T cell subset sorted from them (not recorded which). The CDR3 region is CASSVGLDYEQYF. In DNA, the CDR3 is TGTGCCAGCAGCGTCGGACTGGACTACGAGCAGTACTTC.